This is a list of T cell receptor beta chains from one sample in a study of human thymus T cells. Data came from immunoSEQ multiplex PCR; TCRdb stores just in-frame clones and leaves some out. The data contain tens of thousands of clones, about 94% of them singletons. The sample was blood. These receptors were taken from a boy younger than two with a congenital heart defect but otherwise immunologically healthy. CDR3s include the opening cysteine and the closing phenylalanine or tryptophan. The D gene is left open where the match is weak. Clone size is stated in some rows and not others, as once, few, many or a class when expanded.

TRBJ1-1,.,TRBV7-9,TRBD1,CASGGTGRTEAFF,TGTGCCAGCGGGGGGACAGGGAGGACTGAAGCTTTCTTT
TRBJ2-7,.,TRBV5-6,.,CASRPGSSYEQYF,TGTGCCAGCAGACCGGGGAGCTCCTACGAGCAGTACTTC
TRBJ2-1,.,TRBV16,.,CASSPSFYNEQFF,TGTGCCAGCAGCCCGTCCTTTTACAATGAGCAGTTCTTC
TRBJ2-2,once,TRBV10-1,TRBD2,CASMGGSTGELFF,TGCGCCAGCATGGGCGGGAGCACCGGGGAGCTGTTTTTT
TRBJ2-7,.,TRBV4-2,TRBD2,CASSQAGGASYEQYF,TGTGCCAGCAGCCAAGCCGGGGGGGCATCCTACGAGCAGTACTTC
TRBJ2-2,.,TRBV27,TRBD2,CASRGAGLAGGTGELFF,TGTGCCAGCAGGGGAGCGGGACTAGCGGGAGGCACCGGGGAGCTGTTTTTT
TRBJ2-3,once,TRBV7-9,.,CASSLDGDTQYF,TGTGCCAGCAGCTTAGATGGGGATACGCAGTATTTT
TRBJ2-7,.,TRBV5-1,TRBD1,CASSLGGTGSYEQYF,TGCGCCAGCAGCTTGGGGGGGACAGGGTCCTACGAGCAGTACTTC
TRBJ2-5,.,TRBV30,TRBD1,CACRDRGLETQYF,TGTGCCTGCCGGGACAGGGGATTGGAGACCCAGTACTTC
TRBJ1-1,few,TRBV20-1,.,CSAREGALAFF,TGCAGTGCTAGAGAGGGGGCACTAGCTTTCTTT
TRBJ1-4,once,TRBV9,TRBD1,CASSPDREPGFF,TGTGCCAGCAGCCCTGACAGGGAACCGGGATTTTTT
TRBJ2-7,once,TRBV2,TRBD1,CASNRDRGYEQYF,TGTGCCAGCAACCGGGACAGGGGTTATGAGCAGTACTTC
TRBJ2-5,.,TRBV5-6,.,CASSLRTQETQYF,TGTGCCAGCAGCTTAAGGACTCAAGAGACCCAGTACTTC
TRBJ2-1,.,TRBV7-9,.,CASSNNEQFF,TGTGCCAGCAGCAACAATGAGCAGTTCTTC
TRBJ1-2,.,TRBV5-1,TRBD1,CASSLLQGEKDGYTF,TGCGCCAGCAGCTTATTGCAGGGGGAAAAGGATGGCTACACCTTC